This T cell receptor (beta chain) originates from a study of control samples from healthy donors and cancer patients. The data were produced by immunoSEQ multiplex PCR, yet TCRdb's version contains in-frame clones alone and is incomplete. Of 100,000 to 150,000 clones listed, approximately 91% are singletons. The receptor's source is a man aged 50-59 years in good health. The source material was blood.

The CDR3 coding sequence is TGTGCCAGCAGCTTGGTTGGAAAGAACATTCAGTACTTC. It codes for CASSLVGKNIQYF. V and J are TRBV5-6 and TRBJ2-4, with D unclear. V lost 0 bases, J lost 7 bases, and 8 bases lay in between. The CDR3 has 13 residues. Germline CDR1 is SGHDT and CDR2 is YYEEEE.